This T cell receptor beta chain derives from a study of T cells in Graves' hyperthyroidism and ophthalmopathy. Study-wide context: Any treatment followed the collection of peripheral blood at initial diagnosis.

This clonotype was detected many times. Its target is unknown. Researchers amplified the TCR beta CDR3 regions from RNA transcripts. Researchers ran a first-round RT-PCR on the TCR CDR3 using the HTBI primer set. One entry per CDR3 protein results from TCRdb running MiXCR on the multiplex PCR reads. This sample has 130,000 to 150,000 distinct CDR3 sequences; roughly a fifth occur once, and the top ten carry around two thirds. Germline lookup yields CDR1 DFQATT and CDR2 SNEGSKA (reference sequence). The V gene lost 0 bases and the J gene lost 1 base, with 12 bases spanning the gap. CDR3 size: 15 residues. Overall study findings and caveats: In validation, the model predicted ophthalmopathy. These predictions came a median roughly 6.5 months before onset.

Those patients with uncontrolled infection, other autoimmune disease, pregnancy or lactation were excluded. This receptor was taken from a woman aged 45-59 years with Graves' hyperthyroidism that later progressed to Graves' ophthalmopathy. The chain couples TRBV20-1 to TRBJ2-5, with D uncertain. The sequencing input was blood. CDR3 region: CSARDLWPAQETQYF. As DNA, the CDR3 is TGCAGTGCTAGAGATCTTTGGCCAGCCCAAGAGACCCAGTACTTC.